This T cell receptor (beta chain) is from a study of blood T cell repertoires in COVID-19. Overall study: The origin of the acute and convalescent COVID-19 samples was the United States, Italy and Spain. T cells, B-cell-depleted T cells, or PBMCs provided the cDNA or gDNA that served as material.

Original data processing: Cell counts per sample came from amplifying reference gene primers. The table came from immunoSEQ multiplex PCR; TCRdb's copy has only in-frame clones and leaves some out. Clone size and V and J calls were adopted from that table, with D and trimming inferred from the DNA. Altogether 300,000 or so clones are present, just under 85% being singletons, with the ten largest covering less than 4.5%. There are 11 residues in the CDR3. Trimming took 1 base from V and 7 from J, leaving 7 bases between them. The germline gives CDR1 DFQATT, CDR2 SNEGSKA (reference sequence). The V and J genes are TRBV20-1 and TRBJ1-2; D ambiguous. Specimen: peripheral blood. The source is a woman aged 45-59 years with active or convalescent COVID-19. CDR3 residues: CSARASVGYTF. As DNA, the CDR3 is TGCAGTGCTAGAGCGTCGGTTGGCTACACCTTC.